The table lists the clone carrying this T cell receptor (beta chain) with many counts. Alpha and beta constant-region primers primed reverse transcription of about 500 ng RNA. Using multiplexing indices, alpha and beta chain libraries were generated apart by chain-specific third strand synthesis. Each molecule carried a 12-nucleotide identifier made of two joined random hexamers added before amplification. A single record per CDR3 protein comes from TCRdb applying MiXCR to the 5' RACE reads. The data contain around 16,000 distinct CDR3 sequences, roughly a tenth of them singletons. The record originates from a study of HIV-infected patients and healthy controls. All unsorted peripheral T cells were captured because whole blood was used without fractionation. The germline V gene encodes CDR1 SGHAT and CDR2 FQNNGV. CDR3 length: 17 residues. Trimming took off 5 bases at V and 3 bases at J, with 22 bases between the two ends.

Sequences were obtained from blood. J is TRBJ1-1 and V is TRBV11-2; D is perhaps TRBD1 (6 bases). The source of this sequence is an adult in good health. The DNA for the CDR3 is TGTGCCAGCAGCACCGACAGGCCCACCATGTCGGACACTGAAGCTTTCTTT. This encodes CASSTDRPTMSDTEAFF.